This is a list of T cell receptor beta chains from one sample in a study of blood T cells in healthy people across ages. TCRdb reprocessed the 5' RACE reads via MiXCR and lists one record per CDR3 protein. The data contain 500,000 to 550,000 distinct CDR3 sequences, approximately 25% of them singletons. This sample was shared with a second study, whose subject was T cells of mothers and their children.

Sequences were obtained from blood. These receptors all come from a boy aged 5-17 years in good health. Each CDR3 is given with its conserved first and last residue. D genes are given only for firm matches. Size is omitted from some rows. Given values are once, few, many or a class for expanded clones.

J: TRBJ1-4; D: TRBD1; V: TRBV28; size: many; CDR3: CASSSGQGGEKLFF; DNA: TGTGCCAGCAGTTCCGGACAGGGGGGGGAAAAACTGTTTTTT
J: TRBJ2-1; D: .; V: TRBV11-3; size: .; CDR3: CASSQGGRVLFF; DNA: TGTGCCAGCAGCCAGGGGGGCAGGGTGCTGTTCTTC
J: TRBJ2-4; D: TRBD1; V: TRBV24-1; size: .; CDR3: CATSDRGGKNIQYF; DNA: TGTGCCACTAGTGACAGGGGAGGCAAAAACATTCAGTACTTC
J: TRBJ1-2; D: .; V: TRBV6-5; size: .; CDR3: CASGSNNYGYTF; DNA: TGTGCCAGTGGGTCAAACAACTATGGCTACACCTTC
J: TRBJ2-3; D: .; V: TRBV24-1; size: .; CDR3: CATSDLRAPDTQYF; DNA: TGTGCCACCAGTGATTTGCGGGCCCCAGATACGCAGTATTTT
J: TRBJ2-1; D: .; V: TRBV4-1; size: many; CDR3: CASSQDSGGGNEQFF; DNA: TGCGCCAGCAGCCAAGATAGTGGAGGGGGCAATGAGCAGTTCTTC
J: TRBJ2-7; D: .; V: TRBV7-9; size: few; CDR3: CASSLERGTNEQYF; DNA: TGTGCCAGCAGCTTAGAGAGGGGAACGAACGAGCAGTACTTC
J: TRBJ2-3; D: TRBD1; V: TRBV28; size: few; CDR3: CASSSGGRADTQYF; DNA: TGTGCCAGCAGTTCAGGGGGCAGGGCAGATACGCAGTATTTT
J: TRBJ2-1; D: TRBD2; V: TRBV7-8; size: .; CDR3: CASSSWMGASGSSYNEQFF; DNA: TGTGCCAGCAGCTCCTGGATGGGTGCTAGCGGGAGTTCCTACAATGAGCAGTTCTTC
J: TRBJ2-1; D: TRBD1; V: TRBV4-1; size: .; CDR3: CASSQDPQGATYNEQFF; DNA: TGCGCCAGCAGCCAAGACCCCCAGGGGGCCACCTACAATGAGCAGTTCTTC
J: TRBJ1-5; D: .; V: TRBV29-1; size: few; CDR3: CSVVQGDSNQPQHF; DNA: TGCAGCGTTGTGCAGGGTGATAGCAATCAGCCCCAGCATTTT
J: TRBJ1-1; D: TRBD1; V: TRBV4-1; size: few; CDR3: CASSQRGQGGSTEAFF; DNA: TGCGCCAGCAGCCAAAGGGGACAGGGAGGATCGACTGAAGCTTTCTTT
J: TRBJ2-7; D: TRBD2; V: TRBV28; size: once; CDR3: CASSFNRRTSGSGSHEQYF; DNA: TGTGCCAGCAGTTTTAACCGGCGGACTAGCGGGAGTGGGAGCCACGAGCAGTACTTC
J: TRBJ2-7; D: .; V: TRBV5-6; size: .; CDR3: CASSLDRQFRYF; DNA: TGTGCCAGCAGCTTGGACCGACAGTTTCGGTACTTC
J: TRBJ1-4; D: .; V: TRBV28; size: .; CDR3: CASSQDRIAEKLFF; DNA: TGTGCCAGCAGTCAAGACAGAATTGCTGAAAAACTGTTTTTT
J: TRBJ2-5; D: .; V: TRBV7-2; size: .; CDR3: CASSYLMVAQTQYF; DNA: TGTGCCAGCAGCTACCTTATGGTAGCCCAGACCCAGTACTTC
J: TRBJ2-7; D: TRBD2; V: TRBV7-9; size: few; CDR3: CASSLSTPGLAGENYEQYF; DNA: TGTGCCAGCAGCTTATCGACACCGGGACTAGCGGGAGAGAATTACGAGCAGTACTTC
J: TRBJ2-3; D: .; V: TRBV29-1; size: .; CDR3: CSVEVGFDTQYF; DNA: TGCAGCGTTGAAGTCGGGTTCGATACGCAGTATTTT
J: TRBJ2-5; D: .; V: TRBV3-1; size: few; CDR3: CASSQFLAEETQYF; DNA: TGTGCCAGCAGCCAATTTTTGGCGGAAGAGACCCAGTACTTC
J: TRBJ1-6; D: .; V: TRBV7-2; size: .; CDR3: CASRPRGPDLNSPLHF; DNA: TGTGCCAGCAGGCCCAGGGGCCCGGATCTAAATTCACCCCTCCACTTT
J: TRBJ2-5; D: .; V: TRBV3-1; size: .; CDR3: CASNSRGREKTQYF; DNA: TGTGCCAGCAATTCCCGGGGACGGGAGAAGACCCAGTACTTC
J: TRBJ1-1; D: .; V: TRBV27; size: .; CDR3: CASSPVGSPDTEAFF; DNA: TGTGCCAGCAGTCCGGTCGGTTCCCCGGACACTGAAGCTTTCTTT
J: TRBJ2-3; D: TRBD2; V: TRBV5-1; size: .; CDR3: CASSLGRAGARDTQYF; DNA: TGCGCCAGCAGCTTGGGGCGAGCGGGAGCCCGAGATACGCAGTATTTT
J: TRBJ1-2; D: TRBD1; V: TRBV28; size: .; CDR3: CASSPNRGRGYTF; DNA: TGTGCCAGCAGTCCGAACAGGGGGCGAGGCTACACCTTC
J: TRBJ2-5; D: .; V: TRBV3-1; size: .; CDR3: CASFSGQRRETQYF; DNA: TGTGCCAGCTTCAGCGGGCAACGTCGAGAGACCCAGTACTTC
J: TRBJ2-5; D: TRBD1; V: TRBV20-1; size: .; CDR3: CSARLDRTETQYF; DNA: TGCAGTGCTAGACTGGACAGGACAGAGACCCAGTACTTC
J: TRBJ1-2; D: TRBD1; V: TRBV7-2; size: .; CDR3: CASSLAGTGGTRSF; DNA: TGTGCCAGCAGCTTAGCCGGGACAGGGGGGACCCGATCCTTC
J: TRBJ1-2; D: .; V: TRBV29-1; size: few; CDR3: CSVGQDYGYTF; DNA: TGCAGCGTTGGACAAGACTATGGCTACACCTTC
J: TRBJ2-7; D: .; V: TRBV6-6; size: once; CDR3: CASNRSERRYEQYF; DNA: TGTGCCAGCAACCGATCTGAGCGGAGATACGAGCAGTACTTC
J: TRBJ2-1; D: .; V: TRBV29-1; size: few; CDR3: CSVGRIYDEQFF; DNA: TGCAGCGTTGGGCGGATCTACGATGAGCAGTTCTTC
J: TRBJ2-4; D: .; V: TRBV9; size: few; CDR3: CACSVMDSAKNIQYF; DNA: TGTGCCTGCAGCGTCATGGATTCAGCCAAAAACATTCAGTACTTC
J: TRBJ2-3; D: .; V: TRBV7-3; size: many; CDR3: CASSLQGYSTDTQYF; DNA: TGTGCCAGCAGCTTACAGGGTTATAGCACAGATACGCAGTATTTT
J: TRBJ2-5; D: TRBD1; V: TRBV7-9; size: many; CDR3: CASSSYRQGGETQYF; DNA: TGTGCCAGCAGCTCATACCGACAGGGGGGGGAGACCCAGTACTTC
J: TRBJ2-7; D: TRBD1; V: TRBV6-6; size: .; CDR3: CASSYHRGQAYEQYF; DNA: TGTGCCAGCAGTTACCACCGGGGACAGGCCTACGAGCAGTACTTC
J: TRBJ2-7; D: .; V: TRBV11-2; size: .; CDR3: CASSLGEVLGCEQYF; DNA: TGTGCCAGCAGCTTAGGAGAGGTCCTGGGATGCGAGCAGTACTTC
J: TRBJ1-2; D: .; V: TRBV7-2; size: once; CDR3: CASSPSSGRVNYGYTF; DNA: TGTGCCAGCAGCCCTTCTTCAGGGCGAGTGAACTATGGCTACACCTTC
J: TRBJ2-2; D: .; V: TRBV6-2/TRBV6-3; size: few; CDR3: CASSSDGELFF; DNA: TGTGCCAGCAGTTCGGACGGGGAGCTGTTTTTT
J: TRBJ1-4; D: .; V: TRBV4-3; size: many; CDR3: CASSQEATGEKLFF; DNA: TGCGCCAGCAGCCAAGAAGCGACAGGTGAAAAACTGTTTTTT
J: TRBJ2-7; D: TRBD2; V: TRBV7-2; size: .; CDR3: CASSPGTSGVYEQYF; DNA: TGTGCCAGCAGCCCCGGGACTAGCGGAGTCTACGAGCAGTACTTC
J: TRBJ1-6; D: TRBD1; V: TRBV20-1; size: .; CDR3: CSARARGSYNSPLHF; DNA: TGCAGTGCTAGAGCCAGGGGGTCCTATAATTCACCCCTCCACTTT
J: TRBJ2-3; D: TRBD2; V: TRBV7-9; size: .; CDR3: CASSSGLADTDTQYF; DNA: TGTGCCAGCAGCTCCGGACTAGCGGACACAGATACGCAGTATTTT
J: TRBJ2-3; D: .; V: TRBV20-1; size: few; CDR3: CSARDGSGYPPSTDTQYF; DNA: TGCAGTGCTAGAGACGGGTCGGGATACCCACCTAGCACAGATACGCAGTATTTT
J: TRBJ2-1; D: .; V: TRBV4-3; size: few; CDR3: CASSQVHRDYNEQFF; DNA: TGCGCCAGCAGCCAAGTTCATAGGGATTACAATGAGCAGTTCTTC